This T cell receptor (beta chain) is drawn from a study of OX40 agonist ivuxolimab in advanced cancers. Study-wide background: Hepatocellular carcinoma, melanoma, renal cell or head and neck cancer affected the dose-escalation patients.

Worth noting for this clone: Its specificity is unknown.

General study points: Both CD4+ and CD8+ T cell populations in blood had undergone clonal expansion by week 6 at 0.1 to 3.0 mg/kg. Among T cells, CD8+ cells averaged more expanded clones than CD4+ cells.

Data came from immunoSEQ multiplex PCR; TCRdb stores just in-frame clones and leaves some out. Of some 58,000 clones in the sample, about 82% are singletons; the top ten hold 3.7%. The source material was CD4+ or CD8+ T cells sorted from blood, sampled in a trial of the OX40 agonist ivuxolimab. The sequence came from an adult with an advanced solid tumor such as melanoma, head and neck, liver or kidney cancer.

The CDR3 DNA is TGTGCCAGTAGTATAGGTACTAGCGGGAGTGATGAGCAGTTCTTC. The encoded protein is CASSIGTSGSDEQFF. V and J are TRBV19 and TRBJ2-1; 11 nucleotides agree with TRBD2. The junction had 4 bases not matched to a gene; V was cut back by 1 base and J by 8 bases. The CDR3 is 15 residues long. The V gene's germline CDR1 is LNHDA and CDR2 SQIVND (reference sequence).